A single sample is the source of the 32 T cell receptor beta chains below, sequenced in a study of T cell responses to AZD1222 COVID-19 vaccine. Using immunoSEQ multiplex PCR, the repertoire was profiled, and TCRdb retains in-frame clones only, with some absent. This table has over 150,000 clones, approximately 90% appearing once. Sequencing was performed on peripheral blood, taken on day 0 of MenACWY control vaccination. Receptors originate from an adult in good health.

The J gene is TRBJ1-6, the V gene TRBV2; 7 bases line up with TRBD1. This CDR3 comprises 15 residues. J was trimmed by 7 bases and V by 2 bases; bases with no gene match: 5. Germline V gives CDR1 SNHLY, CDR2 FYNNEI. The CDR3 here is CASSELTGQNSPLHF. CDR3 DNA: TGTGCCAGCAGTGAACTGACAGGGCAAAATTCACCCCTCCACTTT.

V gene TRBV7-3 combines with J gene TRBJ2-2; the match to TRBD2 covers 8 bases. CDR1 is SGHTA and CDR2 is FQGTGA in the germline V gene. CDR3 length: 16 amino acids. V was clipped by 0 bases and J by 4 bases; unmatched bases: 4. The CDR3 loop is CASSLTAGVRTGELFF. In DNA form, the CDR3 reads TGTGCCAGCAGCTTAACAGCGGGAGTTCGCACCGGGGAGCTGTTTTTT.

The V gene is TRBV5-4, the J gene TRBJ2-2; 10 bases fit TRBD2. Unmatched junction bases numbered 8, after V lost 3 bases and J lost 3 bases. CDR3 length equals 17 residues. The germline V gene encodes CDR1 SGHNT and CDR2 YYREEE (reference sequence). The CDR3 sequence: CASSSASGRSDTGELFF. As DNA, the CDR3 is TGTGCCAGCAGCTCTGCTAGCGGGAGATCGGACACCGGGGAGCTGTTTTTT.

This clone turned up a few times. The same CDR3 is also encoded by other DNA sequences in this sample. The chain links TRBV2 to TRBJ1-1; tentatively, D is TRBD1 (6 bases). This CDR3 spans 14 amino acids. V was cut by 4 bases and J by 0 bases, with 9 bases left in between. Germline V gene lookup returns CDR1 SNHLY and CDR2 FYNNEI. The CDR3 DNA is TGTGCCAGCAGTGTGGACAGAGTGAACACTGAAGCTTTCTTT. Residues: CASSVDRVNTEAFF.

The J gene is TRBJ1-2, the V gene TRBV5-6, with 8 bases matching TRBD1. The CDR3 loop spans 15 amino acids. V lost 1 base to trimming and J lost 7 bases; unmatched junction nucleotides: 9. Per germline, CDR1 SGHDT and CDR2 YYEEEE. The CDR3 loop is CASSLRTGTFLGYTF. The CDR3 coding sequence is TGTGCCAGCAGCTTGCGGACAGGGACGTTCCTTGGCTACACCTTC.

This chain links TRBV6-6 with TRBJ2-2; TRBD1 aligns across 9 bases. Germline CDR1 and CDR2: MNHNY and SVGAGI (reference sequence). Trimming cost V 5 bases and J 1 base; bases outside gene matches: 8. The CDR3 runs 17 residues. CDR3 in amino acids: CASSPGTGTRNTGELFF. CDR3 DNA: TGTGCCAGCAGTCCCGGGACAGGGACAAGGAACACCGGGGAGCTGTTTTTT.

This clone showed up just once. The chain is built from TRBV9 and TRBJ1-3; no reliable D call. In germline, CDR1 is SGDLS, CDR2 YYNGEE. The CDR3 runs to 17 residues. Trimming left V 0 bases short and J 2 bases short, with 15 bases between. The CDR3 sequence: CASSVEVWPDTGNTIYF. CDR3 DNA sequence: TGTGCCAGCAGCGTAGAGGTCTGGCCCGATACTGGAAACACCATATATTTT.

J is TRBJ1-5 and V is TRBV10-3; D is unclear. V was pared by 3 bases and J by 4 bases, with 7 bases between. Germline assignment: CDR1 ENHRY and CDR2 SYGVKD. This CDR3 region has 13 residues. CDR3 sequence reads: CAISDATNQPQHF. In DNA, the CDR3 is TGTGCCATCAGTGACGCCACTAATCAGCCCCAGCATTTT.

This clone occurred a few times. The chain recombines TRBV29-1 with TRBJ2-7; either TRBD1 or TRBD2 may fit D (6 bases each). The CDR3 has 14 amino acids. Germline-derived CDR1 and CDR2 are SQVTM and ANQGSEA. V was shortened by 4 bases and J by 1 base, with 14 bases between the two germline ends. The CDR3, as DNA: TGCAGCGTTGCAGTCGGGGGCTCGTCCTACGAGCAGTACTTC. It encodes CSVAVGGSSYEQYF.

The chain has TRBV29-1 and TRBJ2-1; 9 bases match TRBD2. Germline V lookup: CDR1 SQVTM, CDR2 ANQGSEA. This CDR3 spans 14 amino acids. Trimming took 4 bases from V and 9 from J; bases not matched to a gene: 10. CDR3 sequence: CSVASSGRWGEQFF. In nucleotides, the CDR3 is TGCAGCGTTGCAAGTAGCGGGAGATGGGGTGAGCAGTTCTTC.

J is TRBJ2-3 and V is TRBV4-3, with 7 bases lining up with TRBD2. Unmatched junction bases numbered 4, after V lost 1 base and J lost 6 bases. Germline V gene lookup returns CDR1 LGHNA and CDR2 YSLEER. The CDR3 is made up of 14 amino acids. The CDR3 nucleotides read TGCGCCAGCAGCCAAGCTGAGCGGGGCGATACGCAGTATTTT. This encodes CASSQAERGDTQYF.

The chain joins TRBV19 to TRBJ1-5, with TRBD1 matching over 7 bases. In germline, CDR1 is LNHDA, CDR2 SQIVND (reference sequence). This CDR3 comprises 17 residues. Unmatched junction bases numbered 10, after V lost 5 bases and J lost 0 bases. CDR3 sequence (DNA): TGTGCCAGTAGTCGAGGTGACAGGGCGGATAGCAATCAGCCCCAGCATTTT. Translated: CASSRGDRADSNQPQHF.

CDR3 residues: CASRHPPGASTDTQYF. Written as DNA, the CDR3 is TGTGCAAGTCGCCACCCGCCGGGGGCTAGCACAGATACGCAGTATTTT. The chain links TRBV12-2 to TRBJ2-3. TRBV12-2 is a pseudogene segment. CDR3 length: 16 amino acids.

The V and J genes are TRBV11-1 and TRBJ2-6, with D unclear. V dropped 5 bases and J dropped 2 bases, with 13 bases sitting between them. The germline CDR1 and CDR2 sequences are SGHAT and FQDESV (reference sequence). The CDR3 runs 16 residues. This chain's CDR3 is CASSHGPGPGANVLTF. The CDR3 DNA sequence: TGTGCCAGCAGCCACGGGCCTGGCCCTGGGGCCAACGTCCTGACTTTC.

CDR3 in DNA: TGTGCCTGGAATCCCCAGCATTTT. It is translated as CAWNPQHF. The chain joins TRBV30 to TRBJ1-5, with D uncertain. This CDR3 is built from 8 residues. Trimming took off 4 bases at V and 10 bases at J, with 2 bases between the two ends. The germline CDR1 and CDR2 sequences are GTSNPN and SVGIG (reference sequence).

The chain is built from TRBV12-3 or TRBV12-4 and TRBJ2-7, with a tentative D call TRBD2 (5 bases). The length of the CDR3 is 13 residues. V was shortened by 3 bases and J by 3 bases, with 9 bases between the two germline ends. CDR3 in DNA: TGTGCCAGCAGTTTGGCCGGGAACTACGAGCAGTACTTC. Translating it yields CASSLAGNYEQYF.

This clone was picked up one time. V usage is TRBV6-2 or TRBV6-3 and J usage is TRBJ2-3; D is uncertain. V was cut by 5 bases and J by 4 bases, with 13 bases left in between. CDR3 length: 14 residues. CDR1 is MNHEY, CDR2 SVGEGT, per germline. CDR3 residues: CASSRPLGPDTQYF. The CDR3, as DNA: TGTGCCAGCAGTCGCCCCCTAGGCCCAGATACGCAGTATTTT.

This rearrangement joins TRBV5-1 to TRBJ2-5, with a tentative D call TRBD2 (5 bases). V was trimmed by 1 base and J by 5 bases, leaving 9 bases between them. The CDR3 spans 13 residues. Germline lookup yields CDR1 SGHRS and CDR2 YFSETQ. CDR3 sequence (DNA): TGCGCCAGCAGCTTGAGTGGGGAGGAGACCCAGTACTTC. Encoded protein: CASSLSGEETQYF. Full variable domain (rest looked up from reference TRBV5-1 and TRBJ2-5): KAGVTQTPRYLIKTRGQQVTLSCSPISGHRSVSWYQQTPGQGLQFLFEYFSETQRNKGNFPGRFSGRQFSNSRSEMNVSTLELGDSALYLCASSLSGEETQYFGPGTRLLVL.

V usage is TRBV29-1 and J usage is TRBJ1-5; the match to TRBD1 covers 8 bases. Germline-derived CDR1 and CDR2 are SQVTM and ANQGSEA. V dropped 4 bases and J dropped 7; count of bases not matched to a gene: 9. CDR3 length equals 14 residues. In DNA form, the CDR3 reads TGCAGCGTTGGCGGGACAGGTCAGGGCCAGCCCCAGCATTTT. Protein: CSVGGTGQGQPQHF.

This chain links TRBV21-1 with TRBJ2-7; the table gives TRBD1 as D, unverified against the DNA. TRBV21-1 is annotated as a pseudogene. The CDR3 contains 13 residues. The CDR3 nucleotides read TGTGCCAGCAGCAAGGACAGGGCGTACGAGCAGTACTTC. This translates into CASSKDRAYEQYF.

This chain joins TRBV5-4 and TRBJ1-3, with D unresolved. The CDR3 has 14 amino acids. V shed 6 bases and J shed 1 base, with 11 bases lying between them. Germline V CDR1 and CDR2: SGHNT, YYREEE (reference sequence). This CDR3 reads CASTSRVSGNTIYF. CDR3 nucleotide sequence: TGTGCCAGCACCTCGAGGGTTTCTGGAAACACCATATATTTT.

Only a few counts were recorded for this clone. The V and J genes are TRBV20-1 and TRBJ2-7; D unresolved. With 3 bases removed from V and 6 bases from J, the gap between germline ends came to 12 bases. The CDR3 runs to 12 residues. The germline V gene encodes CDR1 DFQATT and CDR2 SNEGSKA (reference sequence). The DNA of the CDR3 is TGCAGTGCTAGTCAAGCCATCTCCGAGCAGTACTTC. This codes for CSASQAISEQYF.

The CDR3: CASNFGDRQPQHF. DNA for the CDR3: TGTGCCAGCAACTTTGGGGATCGCCAGCCCCAGCATTTT. The chain employs TRBV12-3 or TRBV12-4 and TRBJ1-5; D is uncertain. The V gene lost 7 bases and the J gene lost 7 bases, with 14 bases spanning the gap. The CDR3 is 13 amino acids.

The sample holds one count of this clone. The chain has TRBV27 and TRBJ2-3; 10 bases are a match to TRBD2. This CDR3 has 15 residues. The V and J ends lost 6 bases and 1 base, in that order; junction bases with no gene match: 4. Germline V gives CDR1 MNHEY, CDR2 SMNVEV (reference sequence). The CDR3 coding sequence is TGTGCCAGCAGCACCGGGACTAGCGGCACAGATACGCAGTATTTT. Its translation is CASSTGTSGTDTQYF.

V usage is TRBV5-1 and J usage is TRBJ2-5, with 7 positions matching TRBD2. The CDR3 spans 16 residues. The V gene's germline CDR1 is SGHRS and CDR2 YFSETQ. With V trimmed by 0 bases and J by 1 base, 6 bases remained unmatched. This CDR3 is CASSLAPSGSQETQYF. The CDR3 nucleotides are TGCGCCAGCAGCTTGGCTCCTAGCGGTTCCCAAGAGACCCAGTACTTC.

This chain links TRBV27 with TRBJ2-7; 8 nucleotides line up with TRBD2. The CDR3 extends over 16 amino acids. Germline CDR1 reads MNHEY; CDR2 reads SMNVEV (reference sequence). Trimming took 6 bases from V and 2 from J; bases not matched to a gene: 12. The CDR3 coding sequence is TGTGCCAGCAGGGGGAGTAGCGGGATCAAAGCCTACGAGCAGTACTTC. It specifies CASRGSSGIKAYEQYF.

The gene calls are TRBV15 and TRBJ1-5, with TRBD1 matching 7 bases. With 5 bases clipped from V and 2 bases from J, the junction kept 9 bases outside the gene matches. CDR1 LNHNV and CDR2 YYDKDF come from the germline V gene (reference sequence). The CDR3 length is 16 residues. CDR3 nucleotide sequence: TGTGCCACCAGCTGGGGGAGGGGGCTAGGCAATCAGCCCCAGCATTTT. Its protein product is CATSWGRGLGNQPQHF. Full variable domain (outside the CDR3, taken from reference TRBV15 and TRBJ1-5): DAMVIQNPRYQVTQFGKPVTLSCSQTLNHNVMYWYQQKSSQAPKLLFHYYDKDFNNEADTPDNFQSRRPNTSFCFLDIRSPGLGDTAMYLCATSWGRGLGNQPQHFGDGTRLSIL.

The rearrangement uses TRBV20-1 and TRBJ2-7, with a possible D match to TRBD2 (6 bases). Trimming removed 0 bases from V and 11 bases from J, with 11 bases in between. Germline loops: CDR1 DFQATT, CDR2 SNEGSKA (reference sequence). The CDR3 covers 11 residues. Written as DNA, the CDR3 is TGCAGTGCTAGAGATGGCGGGGATGAGTACTTC. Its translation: CSARDGGDEYF.

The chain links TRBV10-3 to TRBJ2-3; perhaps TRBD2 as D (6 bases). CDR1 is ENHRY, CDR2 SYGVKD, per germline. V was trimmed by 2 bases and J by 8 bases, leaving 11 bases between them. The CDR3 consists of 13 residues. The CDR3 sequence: CAISETPGGTQYF. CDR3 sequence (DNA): TGTGCCATCAGTGAGACCCCCGGGGGTACGCAGTATTTT.

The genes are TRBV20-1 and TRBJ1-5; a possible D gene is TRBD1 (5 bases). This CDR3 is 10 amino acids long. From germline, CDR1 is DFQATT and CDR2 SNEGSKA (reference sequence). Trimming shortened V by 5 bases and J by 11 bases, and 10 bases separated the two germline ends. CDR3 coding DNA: TGCAGTGCTGCCCGGGGGACCCAGCATTTT. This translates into CSAARGTQHF.

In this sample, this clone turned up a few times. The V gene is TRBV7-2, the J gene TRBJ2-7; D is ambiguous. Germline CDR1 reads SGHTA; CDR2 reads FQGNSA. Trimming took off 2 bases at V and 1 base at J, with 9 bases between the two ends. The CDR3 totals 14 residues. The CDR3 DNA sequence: TGTGCCAGCAGCTTACGCCCTCCGTCCTACGAGCAGTACTTC. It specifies CASSLRPPSYEQYF.

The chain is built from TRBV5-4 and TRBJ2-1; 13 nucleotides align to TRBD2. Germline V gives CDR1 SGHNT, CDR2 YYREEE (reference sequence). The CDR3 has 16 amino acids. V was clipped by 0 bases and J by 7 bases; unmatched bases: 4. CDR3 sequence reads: CASSLGLAGGQNEQFF. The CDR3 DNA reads TGTGCCAGCAGCTTGGGACTAGCGGGAGGACAAAATGAGCAGTTCTTC.